The 19 T cell receptor beta chains below come from one sample, sequenced in a study of T-cell reconstitution after alpha-beta-depleted transplantation in children. Preparing the TCRbeta library involved the use of unique molecular identifiers. TCRdb processed the PCR reads anew with MiXCR; each CDR3 protein has one entry. The sample records 250,000 to 400,000 distinct CDR3 sequences, around 25% being singletons. This specimen consisted of PBMCs, mostly from graft donor cells, obtained 180 days after TCRalphabeta/CD19-depleted stem cell transplant. These receptors came from a male patient between 5 and 17 years old who had a stem cell transplant for acute lymphoblastic leukemia, so the T cells may come from the graft donor.

The chain has TRBV28 and TRBJ2-7; perhaps TRBD1 as D (6 bases). The J call is in doubt because the DNA end fits TRBJ2-1 better. CDR1 is MDHEN, CDR2 SYDVKM, per germline. This CDR3 spans 14 amino acids. The CDR3 nucleotides read TGTGCCAGCAGTCCCGGGACAAACCGGTACGAGCAGTTCTTC. It yields the protein CASSPGTNRYEQFF.

This clonotype was counted a few times. This chain links TRBV27 with TRBJ1-5, with D tentatively TRBD1 (6 bases). V was pared by 5 bases and J by 3 bases, with 11 bases between. Germline-derived CDR1 and CDR2 are MNHEY and SMNVEV (reference sequence). The CDR3 has 14 amino acids. CDR3 DNA sequence: TGTGCCAGCAGTCCAGGACAGCTCAATCAGCCCCAGCATTTT. Translating it yields CASSPGQLNQPQHF.

The chain recombines TRBV2 with TRBJ2-1; D may be TRBD1 (5 bases). Trimming removed 6 bases at V and 2 bases at J, with 14 bases between. Germline-derived CDR1 and CDR2 are SNHLY and FYNNEI. This CDR3 comprises 15 residues. The CDR3 reads CASRSRGSAYNEQFF. The CDR3 DNA follows: TGTGCCAGCAGATCAAGGGGATCTGCCTACAATGAGCAGTTCTTC.

V and J are TRBV7-8 and TRBJ2-2; D remains ambiguous. This CDR3 contains 18 residues. Germline CDR1 SGHVS, CDR2 FQNEAQ. V gave up 0 bases and J gave up 4 bases, with 18 bases separating them. The chain's CDR3 is CASSLASRTWDTTGELFF. The CDR3 DNA reads as TGTGCCAGCAGCTTAGCCTCTCGAACATGGGATACCACCGGGGAGCTGTTTTTT.

The rearrangement links TRBV4-1 to TRBJ2-1; weak D call: TRBD2 (5 bases). V dropped 1 base and J dropped 0 bases, with 19 bases sitting between them. Looked up from germline, CDR1 is MGHRA and CDR2 is YSYEKL. The CDR3 length is 19 residues. The CDR3 nucleotides are TGCGCCAGCAGCCAAGCGATTAGCTCGGGGAGAAGCTCCTACAATGAGCAGTTCTTC. Its translation is CASSQAISSGRSSYNEQFF.

This clonotype appeared a few times. The chain recombines TRBV27 with TRBJ2-2; D may be TRBD2 (5 bases). Germline V gene sequence: CDR1 MNHEY, CDR2 SMNVEV (reference sequence). The CDR3 has 14 amino acids. V was pared by 7 bases and J by 8 bases, with 17 bases between. CDR3 coding DNA: TGTGCCAGCACCGATGGCGGGTCGGAAGGGGAGCTGTTTTTT. Translating it yields CASTDGGSEGELFF.

The rearrangement joins TRBV29-1 to TRBJ2-3, with D tentatively TRBD2 (5 bases). V shed 4 bases and J shed 2 bases, with 13 bases lying between them. There are 14 residues in the CDR3. Per the germline V gene, CDR1 is SQVTM and CDR2 is ANQGSEA. The CDR3 spells CSVVGRGTTDTQYF. CDR3 coding DNA: TGCAGCGTTGTTGGACGGGGAACCACAGATACGCAGTATTTT.

This rearrangement joins TRBV9 to TRBJ2-7, with a tentative D call TRBD1 (6 bases). CDR1 is SGDLS, CDR2 YYNGEE, per germline. This CDR3 is 14 amino acids long. Deletions cut 0 bases from V and 4 bases from J, with 11 bases between. In DNA, the CDR3 is TGTGCCAGCAGCGTAGCTGACACAGGGTACGAGCAGTACTTC. The encoded protein is CASSVADTGYEQYF.

The chain links TRBV6-1 to TRBJ2-3; 8 bases are shared with TRBD1. V gave up 4 bases and J gave up 5 bases; unmatched junction bases: 8. CDR3 size: 15 residues. The V gene's germline CDR1 is MNHNS and CDR2 SASEGT. The CDR3 coding sequence is TGTGCCAGCAGTGTGGGACAGGCCGCAGGAGATACGCAGTATTTT. Residues: CASSVGQAAGDTQYF.

This clonotype was found a few times. The V call is TRBV20-1, the J call TRBJ2-1, with TRBD2 matching over 9 bases. The J segment lost 3 bases and the V segment lost 4 bases, leaving 10 bases of the junction unmatched. This CDR3 is 16 amino acids long. CDR1 is DFQATT and CDR2 is SNEGSKA in the germline V gene (reference sequence). The DNA for the CDR3 is TGCAGTGCTACCGGACTAGCGAGACAATACTACAATGAGCAGTTCTTC. It encodes CSATGLARQYYNEQFF.

The chain couples TRBV11-1 to TRBJ2-1; D is possibly TRBD2 (5 bases). The CDR3 has 14 amino acids. CDR1 is SGHAT, CDR2 FQDESV, per germline (reference sequence). V was cut by 1 base and J by 9 bases, with 13 bases left in between. The CDR3 here is CASSLGPGEREQFF. CDR3 DNA: TGTGCCAGCAGCTTAGGCCCCGGGGAGCGTGAGCAGTTCTTC.

V gene TRBV27 combines with J gene TRBJ1-5; TRBD1 is a possible D gene (5 bases). CDR1 MNHEY and CDR2 SMNVEV come from the germline V gene (reference sequence). The V and J ends lost 0 bases and 0 bases respectively, with 12 bases between them. The CDR3 consists of 17 residues. CDR3 DNA sequence: TGTGCCAGCAGTTTATCACCGGGACCTTATAGCAATCAGCCCCAGCATTTT. Its translation: CASSLSPGPYSNQPQHF.

The chain has TRBV7-2 and TRBJ2-1; D call uncertain. The CDR3 length is 13 residues. The ends were cut back, 2 bases at V and 7 bases at J, with 9 bases in the middle. CDR1 is SGHTA, CDR2 FQGNSA, per germline. DNA for the CDR3: TGTGCCAGCAGCTTATTGTCCGGGAATGAGCAGTTCTTC. This encodes CASSLLSGNEQFF.

V is TRBV5-1 and J is TRBJ2-7; 9 bases are shared with TRBD1. V was pared by 2 bases and J by 5 bases, with 5 bases of the junction left unmatched. Germline V CDR1 and CDR2: SGHRS, YFSETQ. CDR3 length: 14 amino acids. The CDR3 sequence is CASSFGQGRDEQYF. In nucleotides, the CDR3 is TGCGCCAGCAGCTTCGGACAGGGGAGAGACGAGCAGTACTTC.

The CDR3 nucleotides read TGCGCCAGCAGCCAAGAATGGAACACCATATATTTT. This gives the protein CASSQEWNTIYF. The chain links TRBV4-1 to TRBJ1-3, with D hard to call. The V gene lost 0 bases and the J gene lost 7 bases, with 4 bases spanning the gap. CDR3 length: 12 amino acids. Germline assignment: CDR1 MGHRA and CDR2 YSYEKL.

This clonotype was seen only a few times. V is TRBV25-1 and J is TRBJ2-5; TRBD2 matches 7 bases. This CDR3 comprises 17 residues. The trim removed 0 bases at V and 1 base at J, leaving 8 bases unmatched. CDR1 is MGHDK, CDR2 SYGVNS, per germline. The CDR3 bases are TGTGCCAGCAGTGAATACGGTGCGGGAGCCCGCCAAGAGACCCAGTACTTC. It codes for CASSEYGAGARQETQYF.

This rearrangement joins TRBV5-1 to TRBJ1-1; a weak D match, TRBD1 (6 bases). Deletions cut 0 bases from V and 4 bases from J, with 16 bases between. Germline assignment: CDR1 SGHRS and CDR2 YFSETQ. This CDR3 is 16 amino acids long. This CDR3 is CASSLGQEEVATEAFF. CDR3 DNA sequence: TGCGCCAGCAGCTTGGGACAGGAGGAGGTGGCCACTGAAGCTTTCTTT. Complete variable domain (other parts from reference TRBV5-1 and TRBJ1-1): KAGVTQTPRYLIKTRGQQVTLSCSPISGHRSVSWYQQTPGQGLQFLFEYFSETQRNKGNFPGRFSGRQFSNSRSEMNVSTLELGDSALYLCASSLGQEEVATEAFFGQGTRLTVV.

This sequence joins TRBV2 and TRBJ2-7; 9 bases are a match to TRBD2. This CDR3 has 13 amino acids. Germline values: CDR1 SNHLY, CDR2 FYNNEI. Unmatched junction bases numbered 4, after V lost 10 bases and J lost 0 bases. The CDR3 spells CANIAGDSYEQYF. The CDR3 nucleotides read TGTGCCAACATAGCGGGAGACTCCTACGAGCAGTACTTC.

This clonotype was picked up a small number of times. The chain recombines TRBV20-1 with TRBJ2-3; D remains unclear. This CDR3 has 12 residues. The V gene lost 5 bases and the J gene lost 4 bases, with 10 bases spanning the gap. CDR1 and CDR2 (germline): DFQATT, SNEGSKA (reference sequence). The CDR3, as DNA: TGCAGTGCTGCGTTGGAAGCAGATACGCAGTATTTT. Protein: CSAALEADTQYF.